Listed below are T cell receptor beta chains from one sample, sequenced in a study of blood T cell repertoires in COVID-19. Clones were read by immunoSEQ multiplex PCR, and TCRdb kept only the in-frame ones, dropping some. The sample lists about 120,000 clones, around 89% seen once, with around 3% in the top ten. The specimen sequenced was peripheral blood. These receptors came from a woman aged 45-60 years with acute or convalescent COVID-19. CDR3s include the opening cysteine and the closing phenylalanine or tryptophan. A D gene is named only where the DNA matches it firmly. Only part of the rows carry a size: once, few, many, or a class if the clone is expanded.

J: TRBJ2-1
D: TRBD1
length: 14
V: TRBV7-2
size: -
DNA: TGTGCCAGCAGCTTCGGACAGGGTAGGAATGAGCAGTTCTTC
CDR3: CASSFGQGRNEQFF

J: TRBJ1-1
D: -
length: 11
V: TRBV25-1
size: -
DNA: TGTGCCAGCAGTGATTTTAGTGAAGCTTTCTTT
CDR3: CASSDFSEAFF

J: TRBJ2-7
D: TRBD2
length: 13
V: TRBV24-1
size: -
DNA: TGTGCCACCAGTGATTTGCCGGGAGGCGAGCAGTACTTC
CDR3: CATSDLPGGEQYF

J: TRBJ2-2
D: -
length: 12
V: TRBV6-6
size: -
DNA: TGTGCCAGCAGTCACAACGGGGGGGAGCTGTTTTTT
CDR3: CASSHNGGELFF

J: TRBJ2-3
D: -
length: 15
V: TRBV11-2
size: -
DNA: TGTGCCAGCAGCCACCGAACGGTTAGCACAGATACGCAGTATTTT
CDR3: CASSHRTVSTDTQYF

J: TRBJ2-3
D: TRBD2
length: 22
V: TRBV5-1
size: -
DNA: TGCGCCAGCAGCTTGGCCTTTTCTGGGAGTGCGGGAGGGCTTGTAGGCACAGATACGCAGTATTTT
CDR3: CASSLAFSGSAGGLVGTDTQYF

J: TRBJ2-1
D: -
length: 15
V: TRBV9
size: -
DNA: TGTGCCAGCAGCGTAGCGACAGCTATAGGCGATGAGCAGTTCTTC
CDR3: CASSVATAIGDEQFF

J: TRBJ2-3
D: TRBD2
length: 15
V: TRBV28
size: -
DNA: TGTGCCAGCAGAAGACTAGCGTTTCGCACAGATACGCAGTATTTT
CDR3: CASRRLAFRTDTQYF

J: TRBJ2-3
D: -
length: 15
V: TRBV7-7
size: -
DNA: TGTGCCAGCAGCTTACTAGCGAGTAGCACAGATACGCAGTATTTT
CDR3: CASSLLASSTDTQYF

J: TRBJ2-3
D: TRBD2
length: 15
V: TRBV27
size: -
DNA: TGTGCCAGCAGTTTATCCGGGACTAGGGGGGGTACGCAGTATTTT
CDR3: CASSLSGTRGGTQYF

J: TRBJ1-4
D: TRBD1
length: 15
V: TRBV5-1
size: -
DNA: TGCGCCAGCAGCAGAAACAGGGGAGGCAATGAAAAACTGTTTTTT
CDR3: CASSRNRGGNEKLFF

J: TRBJ2-7
D: TRBD2
length: 15
V: TRBV3-1/TRBV3-2
size: -
DNA: TGTGCCAGCAGCCCGCCGACTAGCGGGAGTGGCGAGCAGTACTTC
CDR3: CASSPPTSGSGEQYF

J: TRBJ2-7
D: -
length: 14
V: TRBV19
size: -
DNA: TGTGCCAGTACCGATGGGCTAGTCCGGGGAGAGCAGTACTTC
CDR3: CASTDGLVRGEQYF

J: TRBJ2-7
D: -
length: 15
V: TRBV27
size: -
DNA: TGTGCCAGCACCCTTAATCGGGACTTGGCCTACGAGCAGTACTTC
CDR3: CASTLNRDLAYEQYF

J: TRBJ2-3
D: TRBD2
length: 13
V: TRBV6-6
size: -
DNA: TGTGCCAGCACCGTTAGCGGGAGAGATACGCAGTATTTT
CDR3: CASTVSGRDTQYF

J: TRBJ1-4
D: -
length: 15
V: TRBV28
size: -
DNA: TGTGCCAGCAGGACAGGACCTCCAACTAATGAAAAACTGTTTTTT
CDR3: CASRTGPPTNEKLFF

J: TRBJ1-5
D: -
length: 14
V: TRBV9
size: -
DNA: TGTGCCCGGGGGAGGGACTTTAGCAATCAGCCCCAGCATTTT
CDR3: CARGRDFSNQPQHF

J: TRBJ2-1
D: TRBD2
length: 16
V: TRBV6-1
size: -
DNA: TGTGCCAGCAGTGCACCACCGGGACTAGCGGGAGGGCAGGGGTTCTTC
CDR3: CASSAPPGLAGGQGFF

J: TRBJ2-7
D: TRBD2
length: 15
V: TRBV5-8
size: -
DNA: TGTGCCAGCAGCTTGGGACTAGCGGGAGGCTACGAGCAGTACTTC
CDR3: CASSLGLAGGYEQYF

J: TRBJ1-1
D: -
length: 13
V: TRBV29-1
size: -
DNA: TGCAGCGCCACTGGCGGGGGTCGAACTGAAGCTTTCTTT
CDR3: CSATGGGRTEAFF

J: TRBJ2-3
D: -
length: 12
V: TRBV6-5
size: once
DNA: TGTGCCAGCAGGGCAAGCACAGATACGCAGTATTTT
CDR3: CASRASTDTQYF

J: TRBJ2-5
D: TRBD1
length: 15
V: TRBV6-1
size: -
DNA: TGTGCCAGCAGTGAAGCAGGGGGCGCTTTAGAGACCCAGTACTTC
CDR3: CASSEAGGALETQYF

J: TRBJ2-5
D: TRBD2
length: 15
V: TRBV11-3
size: -
DNA: TGTGCCAGCAGCTTAGGGGGACTAGCGGAAGAGACCCAGTACTTC
CDR3: CASSLGGLAEETQYF

J: TRBJ2-5
D: TRBD2
length: 16
V: TRBV20-1
size: -
DNA: TGCAGTGCTAGTGCGGTTAGCGGGAGGGCCCAAGAGACCCAGTACTTC
CDR3: CSASAVSGRAQETQYF

J: TRBJ2-7
D: -
length: 14
V: TRBV6-6
size: few
DNA: TGTGCCTCCAGGGCAGGGGCCCTTACCTACGAGCAGTACTTC
CDR3: CASRAGALTYEQYF

J: TRBJ1-3
D: -
length: 13
V: TRBV7-9
size: once
DNA: TGTGCCAGCAGACCAGGGGTTGGAAACACCATATATTTT
CDR3: CASRPGVGNTIYF

J: TRBJ2-5
D: -
length: 11
V: TRBV2
size: -
DNA: TGTGCCAGCAGTTATAAAGAGACCCAGTACTTC
CDR3: CASSYKETQYF

J: TRBJ1-2
D: TRBD1
length: 17
V: TRBV24-1
size: -
DNA: TGTGCCACCAGTGAACGAGGGACAGGGGGCGAAATACGCGGCTACACCTTC
CDR3: CATSERGTGGEIRGYTF

J: TRBJ2-3
D: TRBD2
length: 16
V: TRBV7-2
size: few
DNA: TGTGCCAGCAGCTTAGAGGCTAGCGGGATTATGAATACGCAGTATTTT
CDR3: CASSLEASGIMNTQYF

J: TRBJ1-2
D: -
length: 15
V: TRBV11-2
size: -
DNA: TGTGCCAGCAGCTTAGGGGGCAGGACTACGTATGGCTACACCTTC
CDR3: CASSLGGRTTYGYTF

J: TRBJ2-7
D: TRBD2
length: 17
V: TRBV28
size: -
DNA: TGTGCCAGCAGTTTATTTAGCGGGACTAGCGGGATCCGCGAGCAGTACTTC
CDR3: CASSLFSGTSGIREQYF

J: TRBJ2-1
D: TRBD2
length: 18
V: TRBV6-4
size: -
DNA: TGTGCCAGCAGGAGCCCTCATCGGACTAGCGGGATTTACAATGAGCAGTTCTTC
CDR3: CASRSPHRTSGIYNEQFF

J: TRBJ1-2
D: -
length: 11
V: TRBV29-1
size: -
DNA: TGCAGCGGGCAGGGAATTCGGGGCTACACCTTC
CDR3: CSGQGIRGYTF

J: TRBJ2-1
D: TRBD2
length: 15
V: TRBV2
size: -
DNA: TGTGCCAGCAGTGAAAGGGGACTAGCGAGCAATGAGCAGTTCTTC
CDR3: CASSERGLASNEQFF

J: TRBJ2-7
D: TRBD2
length: 17
V: TRBV3-1/TRBV3-2
size: -
DNA: TGTGCCAGCAGCCAAGGCGGGATCTGGCGGGAGATATACGAGCAGTACTTC
CDR3: CASSQGGIWREIYEQYF

J: TRBJ2-7
D: TRBD1
length: 16
V: TRBV18
size: -
DNA: TGTGCCAGCTCACCAATTTCCGGGACAGGGGGCCACGAGCAGTACTTC
CDR3: CASSPISGTGGHEQYF

J: TRBJ2-7
D: -
length: 17
V: TRBV5-1
size: -
DNA: TGCGCCAGCAGCAGTGGGGGCACTGGGACGTACTCCTACGAGCAGTACTTC
CDR3: CASSSGGTGTYSYEQYF

J: TRBJ2-3
D: -
length: 15
V: TRBV6-1
size: -
DNA: TGTGCCAGCAGTGAAGGTGGCACCTCCACAGATACGCAGTATTTT
CDR3: CASSEGGTSTDTQYF

J: TRBJ2-5
D: -
length: 13
V: TRBV12-3/TRBV12-4
size: once
DNA: TGTGCCAGCAGTTTAAACGGTTGGGAGACCCAGTACTTC
CDR3: CASSLNGWETQYF

J: TRBJ2-7
D: TRBD1
length: 14
V: TRBV5-1
size: -
DNA: TGCGCCAGCAGCGCCGGGGGACAGGTCTACGAGCAGTACTTC
CDR3: CASSAGGQVYEQYF

J: TRBJ2-3
D: TRBD2
length: 15
V: TRBV6-5
size: -
DNA: TGTGCCAGCAGAACGGGACTAGCGGGCACAGATACGCAGTATTTT
CDR3: CASRTGLAGTDTQYF